This TCR beta chain was identified in a study of T cells in localized non-small cell lung cancer (dated by TCRdb to the early 2020s). Describing the broader study: T cell repertoires of 200 to 250 early-stage NSCLC patients were analyzed, with tumors being compared against uninvolved tumor-adjacent lungs. All 240 or so NSCLC patients in the cohort were treatment-naive and had localized lung tumors that were resected. Of the NSCLC patients, about 130 were male and approximately 99 were female, and the mean age was about 69 years. Paper-wide results and their limitations: A median of roughly 60 of the top 100 tumor clones turned up in the paired uninvolved adjacent lung, and roughly 30 of those clones also ranked among the top 100 of that same adjacent lung. Because multi-region tumor sequencing was not done, intratumor heterogeneity could not be ruled out. Higher blood T cell density associated with longer overall survival, while higher adjacent-lung clonality associated with shorter survival. Since the design was exploratory, TCR variables were selected using unadjusted p-values with no false-discovery rate correction. The highest T cell clonality was observed in uninvolved tumor-adjacent lung, where clonality exceeded that of tumor, suggesting that antigenic responses were more focused in uninvolved tumor-adjacent lung.

About this clone: The antigen it recognizes is unknown. No much larger clonotype is one base removed from it; base qualities were not supplied.

At diagnosis, peripheral blood, uninvolved tumor-adjacent lung and tumor were collected and stored as a combination of fresh-frozen and FFPE material. Blood samples were analyzed as peripheral blood mononuclear cells for TCR repertoire profiling. The immunoSEQ Assay was used to sequence TCR beta CDR3 regions from DNA. Turning to the authors' computational methods: T cell density was computed as TCR beta template counts normalized to usable DNA estimated by amplifying housekeeping genes. Richness was estimated with the preseqR package, extrapolating to 400,000 templates for PBMC samples and 120,000 templates for tissue samples. Clonality was defined by subtracting Pielou's evenness from one. Tissue-enriched TCRs were identified by differential abundance testing using productive amino-acid clonotypes, minimum total count 5 and alpha 0.1. The Jaccard Index and the Morisita Overlap Index were used to quantify repertoire overlap between compartments. GLIPH grouped TCR beta CDR3s together with public tetramer-defined viral CDR3s, and a viral motif had to include at least three viral sequences and also show V-gene enrichment. TCRdb holds this immuneACCESS table with in-frame rearrangements only. Some clones are missing; in checked studies, unresolved V genes explain under half, and the rest has no known cause. V, J and clone size are taken as reported in that table, and D and trimming were inferred from the DNA itself. Recorded for this sample are roughly 17,000 clones; about four fifths of them occurred a single time. Together, the top ten hold roughly 23% of the sample.

V is shortened by 3 bases, J by 0 bases, and the region joining them spans 9 bases. CDR1 MNHEY and CDR2 SMNVEV are derived from the germline V gene (reference sequence). The CDR3 measures 15 amino acids from cysteine to phenylalanine. The sequence is cut down to CDR3 DNA, 45 bases in frame from base 1. This material consisted of peripheral blood, taken before any cancer treatment. The receptor comes from a female donor of 60 years or more with stage I lung adenocarcinoma. The chain uses TRBV27 and TRBJ1-5, with a weak D call of TRBD1 (5 bases match). The nucleotides read TGTGCCAGCAGTTTTGACAGTTATAGCAATCAGCCCCAGCATTTT. The resulting protein is CASSFDSYSNQPQHF.